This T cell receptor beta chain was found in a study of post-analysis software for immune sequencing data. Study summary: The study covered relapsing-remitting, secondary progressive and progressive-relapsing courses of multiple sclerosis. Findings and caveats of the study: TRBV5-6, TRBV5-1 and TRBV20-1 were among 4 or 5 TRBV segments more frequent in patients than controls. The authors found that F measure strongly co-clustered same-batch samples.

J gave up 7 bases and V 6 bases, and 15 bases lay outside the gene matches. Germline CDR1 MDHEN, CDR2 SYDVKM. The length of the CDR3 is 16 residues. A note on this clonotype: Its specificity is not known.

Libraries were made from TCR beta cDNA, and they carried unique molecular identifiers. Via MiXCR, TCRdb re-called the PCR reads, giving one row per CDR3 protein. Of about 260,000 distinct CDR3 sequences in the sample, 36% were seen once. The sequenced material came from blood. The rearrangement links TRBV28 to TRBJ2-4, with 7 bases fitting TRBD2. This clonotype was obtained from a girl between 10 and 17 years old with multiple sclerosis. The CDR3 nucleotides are TGTGCCAGCAGGCGGACTGGCGGGAGCCGTGGGAACATTCAGTACTTC. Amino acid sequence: CASRRTGGSRGNIQYF. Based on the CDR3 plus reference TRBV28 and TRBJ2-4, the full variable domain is DVKVTQSSRYLVKRTGEKVFLECVQDMDHENMFWYRQDPGLGLRLIYFSYDVKMKEKGDIPEGYSVSREKKERFSLILESASTNQTSMYLCASRRTGGSRGNIQYFGAGTRLSVL.